These 32 T cell receptor beta chains were all obtained from the same sample, sequenced in a study of somatic mutations in cytotoxic T cells in rheumatoid arthritis (dated by TCRdb to 2015 to 2018). Library preparation was by the immunoSEQ multiplex PCR assay. TCRdb limited this immuneACCESS table to in-frame rearrangements with V and J called. A share of clones is missing; checked studies link under half to unresolved V genes, and the rest is unexplained. The sample table holds some 14,000 clones, of which 70% to 80% were seen once. The ten largest make up over 25% of the sample. Sample: CD8+ T cells sorted from blood. These receptors all come from an adult with rheumatoid arthritis.

The chain uses TRBV6-1 and TRBJ2-7, with D maybe TRBD1 (6 bases). V gave up 4 bases and J gave up 0 bases, with 10 bases separating them. Germline-derived CDR1 and CDR2 are MNHNS and SASEGT. This CDR3 has 14 amino acids. The chain's CDR3 is CASSVRDTSYEQYF. CDR3 sequence (DNA): TGTGCCAGCAGTGTCCGGGACACCTCCTACGAGCAGTACTTC.

CDR3 coding DNA: TGCGCCAGCAGCCCCGCCTCGGGACAGGGCTACGAGCAGTACTTC. It encodes CASSPASGQGYEQYF. V and J are TRBV4-1 and TRBJ2-7; 9 bases fit TRBD1. Germline V gives CDR1 MGHRA, CDR2 YSYEKL. Germline trimming cut 4 bases from V and 3 bases from J; bases unmatched to any gene: 7. The CDR3 extends over 15 amino acids.

A word on this clone: This sample also contains other DNA sequences that code for the same CDR3. The chain couples TRBV6-1 to TRBJ2-7; D perhaps matches TRBD2 (5 bases). Trimming took 4 bases from V and 2 from J, leaving 9 bases between them. Germline lookup yields CDR1 MNHNS and CDR2 SASEGT. The length of the CDR3 is 13 residues. The CDR3: CASSAGLAYEQYF. CDR3 sequence (DNA): TGTGCCAGCAGTGCCGGACTCGCCTACGAGCAGTACTTC.

The chain carries TRBV11-2 and TRBJ1-1, with TRBD1 identical over 8 bases. Per the germline V gene, CDR1 is SGHAT and CDR2 is FQNNGV. V gave up 1 base and J gave up 6 bases; unmatched junction bases: 4. This CDR3 is built from 14 residues. The CDR3 loop is CASSLGQGASEAFF. The DNA for the CDR3 is TGTGCCAGCAGCTTAGGGCAGGGGGCGTCTGAAGCTTTCTTT.

This rearrangement joins TRBV15 to TRBJ1-2; D gene uncertain. V dropped 0 bases and J dropped 7 bases, with 12 bases sitting between them. Germline CDR1 is LNHNV and CDR2 is YYDKDF (reference sequence). This CDR3 has 14 amino acids. The CDR3 region is CATSRDLGNGGYTF. CDR3 nucleotides: TGTGCCACCAGCAGAGATCTGGGGAATGGTGGCTACACCTTC.

This clone came up a few times. The chain has TRBV30 and TRBJ2-2, with D possibly being TRBD2 (7 bases). Germline V gives CDR1 GTSNPN, CDR2 SVGIG (reference sequence). The V gene lost 5 bases and the J gene lost 3 bases, with 16 bases spanning the gap. This CDR3 contains 15 residues. CDR3 sequence: CAWSSGGAHTGELFF. The CDR3 coding sequence is TGTGCCTGGTCGTCTGGGGGGGCCCACACCGGGGAGCTGTTTTTT.

This clone is categorized as medium-sized. This sequence joins TRBV27 and TRBJ2-1, with D hard to call. Trimming pared 2 bases from V and 5 bases from J, leaving 4 bases between. The CDR3 covers 12 residues. CDR1 is MNHEY, CDR2 SMNVEV, per germline (reference sequence). CDR3 nucleotides: TGTGCCAGCAGTTTAGGAAACAATGAGCAGTTCTTC. As protein: CASSLGNNEQFF.

This rearrangement joins TRBV4-1 to TRBJ1-2, with D unclear. With 0 bases removed from V and 4 bases from J, the gap between germline ends came to 12 bases. The germline CDR1 and CDR2 sequences are MGHRA and YSYEKL. The CDR3 is 15 amino acids. CDR3: CASSQDSDPFYGYTF. The CDR3 bases are TGCGCCAGCAGCCAAGATTCGGACCCTTTCTATGGCTACACCTTC.

The chain is built from TRBV5-3 and TRBJ2-7, with 9 bases fitting TRBD1. TRBV5-3 falls under the ORF class, with uncertain function. With 3 bases clipped from V and 0 bases from J, the junction kept 4 bases outside the gene matches. This CDR3 comprises 15 residues. Here the CDR3 reads CARSSGTGPSYEQYF. CDR3 nucleotide sequence: TGTGCCAGAAGCTCCGGGACAGGGCCCTCCTACGAGCAGTACTTC.

The chain joins TRBV30 to TRBJ1-3; D is perhaps TRBD1 (6 bases). The germline gives CDR1 GTSNPN, CDR2 SVGIG (reference sequence). V lost 5 bases and J 2 bases, leaving 16 bases between the germline ends. This CDR3 contains 15 residues. The CDR3 loop is CAWDWTGATGNTIYF. The CDR3 DNA is TGTGCCTGGGATTGGACGGGGGCCACTGGAAACACCATATATTTT.

This clone was observed a few times. The chain has TRBV11-2 and TRBJ1-2; a weak D match, TRBD1 (5 bases). CDR3 length: 13 residues. Germline CDR1 SGHAT, CDR2 FQNNGV. The CDR3 DNA reads TGTGCAGCAAAGAGGGGTGGCAACTATGGCTACACCTTC. Translated, it gives CAAKRGGNYGYTF.

Comment on this clone: Additional DNA sequences in this sample encode the identical CDR3. The V and J genes are TRBV4-1 and TRBJ1-5; 7 nucleotides match TRBD1. CDR1 MGHRA and CDR2 YSYEKL come from the germline V gene. Germline trimming cut 1 base from V and 7 bases from J; bases unmatched to any gene: 4. The CDR3 consists of 14 residues. CDR3 protein: CASSQGGGGQPQHF. In DNA, the CDR3 is TGCGCCAGCAGCCAAGGAGGGGGCGGCCAGCCCCAGCATTTT.

The chain carries TRBV27 and TRBJ2-5; possibly TRBD1 for D (8 bases). This CDR3 is built from 14 residues. The germline V gene encodes CDR1 MNHEY and CDR2 SMNVEV (reference sequence). V was pared by 7 bases and J by 5 bases, with 17 bases between. CDR3 residues: CASNSGTGGETQYF. As DNA, the CDR3 is TGTGCCAGCAACAGCGGGACAGGTGGCGAGACCCAGTACTTC.

This chain uses TRBV9 with TRBJ2-7; TRBD1 might be the D (6 bases). Trimming removed 0 bases at V and 2 bases at J, with 9 bases between. Germline V gene sequence: CDR1 SGDLS, CDR2 YYNGEE. The CDR3 runs 14 residues. CDR3 bases: TGTGCCAGCAGCGTAGAGGACAGCACCTACGAGCAGTACTTC. Its translation: CASSVEDSTYEQYF.

This clone was observed a handful of times. The chain uses TRBV19 and TRBJ1-5, with D uncertain. This CDR3 spans 13 amino acids. The germline V gene encodes CDR1 LNHDA and CDR2 SQIVND (reference sequence). V dropped 9 bases and J dropped 5 bases, with 14 bases sitting between them. The chain's CDR3 is CASSEFRDQPQHF. Written as DNA, the CDR3 is TGTGCCAGCTCAGAGTTTAGAGATCAGCCCCAGCATTTT.

The genes are TRBV4-1 and TRBJ2-1, with 8 nucleotides matching TRBD2. V gave up 0 bases and J gave up 2 bases; unmatched junction bases: 3. The CDR3 sequence is 16 residues long. CDR1 is MGHRA and CDR2 is YSYEKL in the germline V gene. In DNA, the CDR3 is TGCGCCAGCAGCCAAGATGCGGGGGGAACCTACAATGAGCAGTTCTTC. This codes for CASSQDAGGTYNEQFF.

CDR3 nucleotide sequence: TGTGCCATCAGTGAGCTCAGGGGGGGTACCGGGGAGCTGTTTTTT. Its protein product is CAISELRGGTGELFF. This chain connects TRBV10-3 to TRBJ2-2, with D perhaps given as TRBD1 or TRBD2 (7 bases each). Trimming took off 2 bases at V and 5 bases at J, with 12 bases between the two ends. Germline V gene sequence: CDR1 ENHRY, CDR2 SYGVKD. This CDR3 has 15 residues.

The rearrangement links TRBV11-2 to TRBJ2-2, with 9 bases that match TRBD1. Germline V gene sequence: CDR1 SGHAT, CDR2 FQNNGV. There are 15 residues in the CDR3. The V gene end was trimmed by 3 bases and the J gene end by 6 bases; junction bases not matched to a gene: 5. The DNA for the CDR3 is TGTGCCAGCAGCTTCGGGACAGGGATGCCCGGGGAGCTGTTTTTT. Translation gives CASSFGTGMPGELFF.

This clone was counted only a few times. The V call is TRBV19, the J call TRBJ1-5, with D uncertain. The CDR3 is made up of 12 amino acids. CDR1 and CDR2 from the germline V gene are LNHDA and SQIVND (reference sequence). V lost 5 bases and J 4 bases, leaving 6 bases between the germline ends. CDR3: CASSWQNQPQHF. The CDR3 nucleotides are TGTGCCAGTAGTTGGCAAAATCAGCCCCAGCATTTT.

The chain is built from TRBV5-6 and TRBJ2-1; 13 bases map to TRBD2. The junction had 2 bases not matched to a gene; V was cut back by 1 base and J by 7 bases. The CDR3 has 15 residues. Looked up from germline, CDR1 is SGHDT and CDR2 is YYEEEE. The DNA for the CDR3 is TGTGCCAGCAGCTTGACTAGCGGGGGGGCGAATGAGCAGTTCTTC. It translates to CASSLTSGGANEQFF.

This clone was observed a handful of times. The J gene is TRBJ1-1, the V gene TRBV19, with D unresolved. Trimming left V 4 bases short and J 0 bases short, with 15 bases between. Looked up from germline, CDR1 is LNHDA and CDR2 is SQIVND (reference sequence). This CDR3 contains 16 residues. The CDR3 sequence is CASSNPRASLNTEAFF. The DNA of the CDR3 is TGTGCCAGTAGTAACCCCCGGGCCAGCTTGAACACTGAAGCTTTCTTT.

Only a few counts were recorded for this clone. This chain uses TRBV19 with TRBJ1-1, with a possible D match to TRBD1 (5 bases). In germline, CDR1 is LNHDA, CDR2 SQIVND (reference sequence). Trimming removed 10 bases at V and 7 bases at J, with 19 bases between. CDR3 length: 13 amino acids. Here the CDR3 reads CATQWGSRNEAFF. CDR3 in DNA: TGTGCCACCCAATGGGGGTCCAGGAATGAAGCTTTCTTT.

The J gene is TRBJ2-1, the V gene TRBV9, with D perhaps TRBD2 (6 bases). The CDR3 is made up of 16 amino acids. Germline lookup yields CDR1 SGDLS and CDR2 YYNGEE. V lost 6 bases and J lost 2, with 18 bases in between. Here the CDR3 DNA reads TGTGCCAGCACCTCATCCGGGACGGGGGCCTACAATGAGCAGTTCTTC. It is translated as CASTSSGTGAYNEQFF.

This rearrangement joins TRBV6-5 to TRBJ2-7; the match to TRBD2 covers 7 bases. V shed 2 bases and J 7 bases; nucleotides not matched to a gene: 2. CDR1 and CDR2 (germline): MNHEY, SVGAGI. The CDR3 length is 12 residues. This chain's CDR3 is CASSYGGVEQYF. In nucleotides, the CDR3 is TGTGCCAGCAGTTACGGGGGGGTAGAGCAGTACTTC.

The chain joins TRBV7-2 to TRBJ2-1, with D maybe TRBD2 (7 bases). The germline V and J ends were trimmed by 0 bases and 8 bases, with 11 bases remaining between them. Germline V gives CDR1 SGHTA, CDR2 FQGNSA. The CDR3 has 14 residues. This chain's CDR3 is CASSLAGGPDEQFF. In DNA form, the CDR3 reads TGTGCCAGCAGCTTAGCGGGGGGGCCGGATGAGCAGTTCTTC.

CDR3 protein: CASSLGGVNQAFF. CDR3 sequence (DNA): TGTGCCAGCAGCTTGGGGGGGGTTAACCAAGCTTTCTTT. The rearrangement uses TRBV5-5 and TRBJ1-1; D may be TRBD1 (5 bases). The V gene lost 0 bases and the J gene lost 9 bases, with 12 bases spanning the gap. The CDR3 loop spans 13 amino acids. CDR1 SGHKS and CDR2 YYEKEE come from the germline V gene (reference sequence).

This clone was detected only a few times. The rearrangement uses TRBV6-4 and TRBJ2-3; 8 bases are a match to TRBD2. The CDR3 length is 15 residues. V was pared by 4 bases and J by 4 bases, with 7 bases of the junction left unmatched. CDR1 is MRHNA, CDR2 SNTAGT, per germline. CDR3 loop: CASSVGGGQADTQYF. CDR3 nucleotides: TGTGCCAGCAGTGTCGGGGGGGGCCAGGCAGATACGCAGTATTTT.

V is TRBV14 and J is TRBJ2-3; TRBD1 aligns across 9 bases. V was clipped by 4 bases and J by 3 bases; unmatched bases: 5. The CDR3 runs 15 residues. Germline assignment: CDR1 SGHDN and CDR2 FVKESK. The CDR3 protein is CASSPDRGGTDTQYF. As DNA, the CDR3 is TGTGCCAGCAGCCCCGACAGGGGGGGAACAGATACGCAGTATTTT.

This chain links TRBV12-5 with TRBJ2-3, with D uncertain. The germline gives CDR1 LGHNT, CDR2 FRNRAP. V was pared by 6 bases and J by 3 bases, with 22 bases between. The CDR3 runs to 17 residues. The CDR3 protein is CASGPLAHTILTDTQYF. The CDR3 coding sequence is TGTGCTAGTGGCCCCTTGGCCCACACAATATTAACAGATACGCAGTATTTT.

This clone was seen a handful of times. The V and J genes are TRBV18 and TRBJ1-1, with TRBD1 identical over 7 bases. The CDR3 is made up of 12 amino acids. Trimming removed 5 bases from V and 7 bases from J; junction bases left unmatched: 4. Germline CDR1 and CDR2: KGHSH and LQKENI. CDR3 protein: CASSAGTDEAFF. DNA for the CDR3: TGTGCCAGCTCAGCTGGGACAGATGAAGCTTTCTTT.

The V call is TRBV27, the J call TRBJ1-5; TRBD1 is a possible D gene (6 bases). This CDR3 is 13 amino acids long. CDR1 is MNHEY, CDR2 SMNVEV, per germline (reference sequence). The ends were cut back, 6 bases at V and 4 bases at J, with 10 bases in the middle. In DNA form, the CDR3 reads TGTGCCAGCAGAAGGGGGGGGAATCAGCCCCAGCATTTT. It codes for CASRRGGNQPQHF.

The chain recombines TRBV7-9 with TRBJ1-3; no clear D gene. Germline values: CDR1 SEHNR, CDR2 FQNEAQ (reference sequence). The CDR3 extends over 16 amino acids. The V and J ends lost 5 bases and 4 bases respectively, with 18 bases between them. As DNA, the CDR3 is TGTGCCAGCAGCCCCGCGACCGGACGTAAGGGAAACACCATATATTTT. It codes for CASSPATGRKGNTIYF.